The following is a T cell receptor (beta chain) sequence with its context. The antigen is not known. Mismatch with germline at one junction end may stem from a read error. Clones were sequenced by immunoSEQ multiplex PCR, and TCRdb holds only the in-frame ones, with some missing. The sample gives roughly 490,000 clones, about 82% of which show up once; 10% to 15% is in the top ten. Germline V CDR1 and CDR2: LNHNV, YYDKDF (reference sequence). CDR3 length: 14 residues. The sample is drawn from a study of shared clonotypes between healthy human individuals. The overall study: Three men and a couple of women, aged 18 to 49, were donors. Notes on the study in general: Sequencing depth was predicted to influence how clonotypes are shared among donors.

Material for sequencing was PBMCs. The chain combines TRBV15 with TRBJ2-2; D is ambiguous. This sequence originates from a woman in her thirties or forties in good health. Some clones in this sample may be carry-over from other donors' samples. CDR3 residues: CATSRNSNAGELFF. The CDR3 DNA follows: TGTGCCACCAGCAGAAACTCGAACGCCGGGGAGCTGTTTTTT.